The T cell receptor (beta chain) described here comes from a study of CD8+CD57+ T cells in acquired aplastic anemia. In the study overall: CD4+ and CD8+ cells, once sorted, gave DNA averaging approximately 3 ug. Study outcomes and limitations: A set of twenty-nine CD8+ CDR3 sequences was shared between patients and controls, and these sequences appeared highly expressed in patients. For CD8+ Simpson's diversity, patients and controls showed no significant difference.

CDR3 and TCR beta VDJ profiling relied on a genomic DNA template. TCRdb redid the calling of the reads with MiXCR, one entry per CDR3 protein. This sample has some 410,000 distinct CDR3 sequences, with about two thirds found just once. CDR1 SGHNT and CDR2 YENEEA come from the germline V gene. V lost 7 bases and J 0 bases, leaving 16 bases between the germline ends. The CDR3 is 16 residues long. This clonotype appeared a single time. What it binds is not known. This rearrangement joins TRBV11-3 to TRBJ1-3, with D perhaps matching TRBD1 (5 bases). The receptor's source is a human donor in good health, serving as a control. Sequences were obtained from sorted CD4+, CD8+, or CD8+CD57+ T cells (not recorded which) from PBMCs. CDR3 protein: CASTTPRGGSGNTIYF. The CDR3 DNA reads as TGTGCCAGCACAACACCCCGCGGGGGCTCTGGAAACACCATATATTTT.